This T cell receptor beta chain was found in a study of blood T cell repertoires in COVID-19. Across the study: Spain, Italy and the United States supplied samples that represented acute and convalescent COVID-19. The analysed material was cDNA or gDNA that came from T cells, B-cell-depleted T cells, or PBMCs.

Study processing details: Using reference gene primer amplification, nucleated cell counts were estimated. Data came from immunoSEQ multiplex PCR; TCRdb stores just in-frame clones and leaves some out. That table furnishes V, J and clone size, whereas the DNA furnished D and trimming. This table holds 87,000 or so clones, roughly 87% found once. Germline values: CDR1 KGHSH, CDR2 LQKENI. The CDR3 spans 15 residues. V gave up 6 bases and J gave up 4 bases; unmatched junction bases: 11. V is TRBV18 and J is TRBJ1-1, with 7 bases aligning to TRBD1. Material: peripheral blood. This clonotype was obtained from a woman aged 45-60 years with active or convalescent COVID-19. The CDR3 reads CASSRQGGDPTEAFF. CDR3 in DNA: TGTGCCAGCTCCCGACAGGGAGGTGATCCCACTGAAGCTTTCTTT.